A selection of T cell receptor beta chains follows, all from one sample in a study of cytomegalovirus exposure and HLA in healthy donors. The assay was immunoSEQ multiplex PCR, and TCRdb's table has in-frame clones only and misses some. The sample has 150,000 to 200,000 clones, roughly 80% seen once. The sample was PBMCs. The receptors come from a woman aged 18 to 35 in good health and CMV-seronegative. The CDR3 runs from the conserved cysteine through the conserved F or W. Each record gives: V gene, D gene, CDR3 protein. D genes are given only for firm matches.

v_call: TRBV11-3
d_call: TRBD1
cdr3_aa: CASSTGQGNEKLFF

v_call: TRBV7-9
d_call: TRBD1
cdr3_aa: CASRETGTGGANRSYEQYF

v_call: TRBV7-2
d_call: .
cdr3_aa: CASSPGSFGETQYF

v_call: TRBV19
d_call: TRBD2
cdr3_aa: CASSIRRETTNVLTF

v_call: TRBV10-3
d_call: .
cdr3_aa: CAISDFAEEDTQYF

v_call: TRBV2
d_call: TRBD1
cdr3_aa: CASSGRTGGFRYEQYF

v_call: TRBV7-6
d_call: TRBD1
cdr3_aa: CASSSTGFSTNEKLFF

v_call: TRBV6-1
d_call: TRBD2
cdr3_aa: CASSESLAGTGELFF

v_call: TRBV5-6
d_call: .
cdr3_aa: CASSFDSGNTIYF

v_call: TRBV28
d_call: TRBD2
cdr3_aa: CASTSQGREGTDTQYF

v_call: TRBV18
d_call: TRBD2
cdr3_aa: CASSPPAGVGELFF

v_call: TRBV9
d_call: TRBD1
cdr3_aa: CASSVGTGVQPQHF

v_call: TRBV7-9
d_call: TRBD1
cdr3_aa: CASSGPGQGAWTEAFF

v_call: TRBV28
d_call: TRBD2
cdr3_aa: CASSLILAGPSSYNEQFF

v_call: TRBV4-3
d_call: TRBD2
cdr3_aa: CASSHAGTTIGELFF

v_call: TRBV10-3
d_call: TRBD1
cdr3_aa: CAISESDRGTDTEAFF

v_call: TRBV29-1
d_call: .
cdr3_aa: CSVLGVSYTF

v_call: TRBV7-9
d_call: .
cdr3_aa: CASSSRGPETQYF

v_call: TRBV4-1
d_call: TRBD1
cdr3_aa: CASSQDWDRGETQYF

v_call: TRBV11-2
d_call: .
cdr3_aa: CATARGRGYQSYNEQFF

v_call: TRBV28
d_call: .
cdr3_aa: CASSSPGTNEKLFF

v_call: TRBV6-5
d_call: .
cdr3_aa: CASSYGDRPLYEQYF

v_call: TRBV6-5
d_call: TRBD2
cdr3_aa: CASSYRSGSRYNEQFF

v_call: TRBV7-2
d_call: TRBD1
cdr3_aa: CASRPRGQGRSNQPQHF

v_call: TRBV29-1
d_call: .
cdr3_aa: CSVLGSSTDTQYF

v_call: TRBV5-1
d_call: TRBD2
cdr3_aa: CASSLGLLLAGADTQYF

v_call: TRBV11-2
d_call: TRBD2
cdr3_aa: CASSLVAAGGPSEQFF

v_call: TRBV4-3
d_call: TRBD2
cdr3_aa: CASSQERLADSYEQYF

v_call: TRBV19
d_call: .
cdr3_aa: CASSQRTEVGNTEAFF

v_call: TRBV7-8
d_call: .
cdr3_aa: CASSLVGEGDEQYF

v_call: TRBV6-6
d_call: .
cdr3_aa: CASRELMNTGELFF

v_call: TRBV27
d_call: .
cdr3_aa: CASSLSRTGSQTWQQYF

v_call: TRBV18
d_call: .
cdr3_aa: CASSPRDTGGYTF

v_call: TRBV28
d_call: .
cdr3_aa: CASIINGGSAGYTF

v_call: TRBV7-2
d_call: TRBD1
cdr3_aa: CASSFRAGGRTGELFF

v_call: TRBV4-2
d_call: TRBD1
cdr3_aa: CASSPLNDIRGTGGALIYNEQFF

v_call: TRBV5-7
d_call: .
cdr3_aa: CASSFPPWPFYNEQFF

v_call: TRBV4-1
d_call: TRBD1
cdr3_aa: CASSPGQGGNYGYTF

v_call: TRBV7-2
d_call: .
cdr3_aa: CASSKRSDRGETQYF